The T cell receptor (beta chain) described here comes from a study of shared clonotypes between healthy human individuals (dated by TCRdb to 2020 to 2022). Context from the whole study: A few men and a couple of women, aged 18 to 49 years, made up the cohort. Blood TCR repertoires of roughly five healthy adults were deeply sequenced to estimate repertoire size and the extent of clonotype sharing between individuals. Different laboratories and diverse techniques were used to prepare libraries and sequence TCR repertoires, to increase sequencing depth and limit assay-specific biases. Per donor, leukapheresis produced somewhere between about 0.9 and 9 billion PBMCs. Paper-wide results and their limitations: Because the study included only a small number of donors, the genetic and exposure-history diversity represented was limited. Sampling was limited to blood, and TCR repertoires in tissue likely differ from TCR repertoires in blood. Pairwise subsampling indicated that sequencing depth was expected to affect the degree of clonotype sharing among donors.

Healthy HIV-negative adults with no recently reported acute infections or vaccinations were included as donors. Only Caucasian adults living in Nashville, Tennessee, USA were represented among the donors. For unsorted samples, tens of millions of PBMCs were counted and genomic DNA was extracted with the QIAamp DNA Blood Mini kit. Blood was collected by leukapheresis, and PBMCs were isolated by Ficoll-Histopaque density gradient centrifugation and then cryopreserved in liquid nitrogen vapor phase. TCR CDR3 regions were amplified from genomic DNA by multiplex PCR using the deep immunoSEQ assay. Extracted genomic DNA from each cell subset was distributed evenly across all wells of several immunoSEQ 96-well plates, and each plate was treated as a replicate. For unsorted PBMC, each replicate PCR was loaded with approximately 320 ng genomic DNA, equivalent to tens of thousands of T cell genomes. Genomic DNA from unsorted PBMC was sequenced over ten immunoSEQ deep assay plates. Purified libraries were measured with a Qubit 3.0 fluorometer, size-checked on a Bioanalyzer 2100, and measured again with the KAPA Library Quantification kit. Each immunoSEQ 96-well plate was sequenced on its own single-read 150-cycle Illumina NextSeq 550 flow cell. The paper's data handling went like this. Because the immunoSEQ output held only junctional sequences and lacked quality scores, the filtering could not match the filtering applied to full-length reads. To assign V/J genes and CDR3, sequences were annotated using PyIR, a Python wrapper for IgBLAST v1.9, with IMGT germline references. Any read was removed if the V/J assignment was weak (E-value above 1e-6), the CDR3 was missing, or the read contained stop codons, out-of-frame junctions, or ambiguous translated residues. V3J clonotypes were defined as sequences sharing the same inferred V gene, J gene, and CDR3 amino acid sequence. Percentage overlap between repertoires was computed as shared unique clonotypes divided by the size of the smaller repertoire. Three approaches were used to assess repertoire richness: RTK rarefaction, the Chao1 estimator, and Recon v2.1 estimates of unobserved clonotypes. Not all clones reach the TCRdb copy of this immuneACCESS table, which keeps in-frame sequences only. Checked studies attribute under half of the gap to unresolved V genes and leave the rest unexplained. V and J calls and clone size are given by that table; D and trimming were obtained from the DNA. The sample table records about 480,000 clones; around 79% of these occur just once. The ten largest clones represent 10% to 15% of the sample.

This clone was seen once. Its cognate antigen has yet to be identified. The record has no base qualities; no much larger clone is one base away. Via the germline V gene, CDR1 is SGDLS and CDR2 YYNGEE. Taken from cysteine to phenylalanine, the CDR3 has 14 residues. This entry keeps only the CDR3 DNA: 42 bases, framed from base 1. Trimming takes 0 bases from V and 4 bases from J, and the germline ends sit 7 bases apart. The sample was PBMCs. The sequence joins TRBV9 to TRBJ1-4; TRBD1 could be the D gene, as 5 bases match. This clonotype was obtained from a woman aged 40 to 50 in good health. Some clones in this sample may be carry-over from other donors' samples. The CDR3 corresponds to CASSVDRRNEKLFF. The DNA sequence is as follows: TGTGCCAGCAGCGTAGACAGGCGTAATGAAAAACTGTTTTTT.